This passage covers 18 T cell receptor beta chains from one sample sequenced in a study of T cells in localized non-small cell lung cancer. TCRdb's table, derived via immunoSEQ multiplex PCR, lists solely in-frame clones and lacks some. The data contain about 79,000 clones, roughly 81% of them singletons. The starting material was peripheral blood, obtained before any cancer treatment. The receptors were sampled from a female donor aged 60 or older with stage I lung adenocarcinoma.

Written as DNA, the CDR3 is TGTGCCTCTTTACTAGCGGGAGGCAATGAGCAGTTCTTC. Translating it yields CASLLAGGNEQFF. The chain carries TRBV30 and TRBJ2-1; 12 nucleotides align to TRBD2. This CDR3 contains 13 residues. CDR1 and CDR2 from the germline V gene are GTSNPN and SVGIG (reference sequence). The trim removed 7 bases at V and 6 bases at J, leaving 4 bases unmatched.

The table lists this clone with a few counts. CDR3 sequence (DNA): TGTGCCAGCAGCTTAGGACAGGGGAAAAGTTCACCCCTCCACTTT. Its translation is CASSLGQGKSSPLHF. The chain is built from TRBV7-9 and TRBJ1-6, with TRBD1 identical over 8 bases. With V trimmed by 1 base and J by 9 bases, 5 bases remained unmatched. Per germline, CDR1 SEHNR and CDR2 FQNEAQ (reference sequence). The CDR3 contains 15 residues.

The V and J genes are TRBV6-1 and TRBJ2-7, with D perhaps assigned TRBD1 or TRBD2 (6 bases each). The CDR3 is 13 amino acids. The ends were cut back, 6 bases at V and 1 base at J, with 10 bases in the middle. In germline, CDR1 is MNHNS, CDR2 SASEGT. The CDR3 DNA is TGTGCCAGCAGCGGAGGGGGTTCCTACGAGCAGTACTTC. Residues: CASSGGGSYEQYF.

V and J are TRBV4-1 and TRBJ1-2; D uncertain. The V gene's germline CDR1 is MGHRA and CDR2 YSYEKL. Trimming pared 4 bases from V and 3 bases from J, leaving 15 bases between. The CDR3 is 15 amino acids. The CDR3 region is CASSLAWAPDYGYTF. CDR3 sequence (DNA): TGCGCCAGCAGCCTGGCGTGGGCGCCGGACTATGGCTACACCTTC.

The chain couples TRBV5-1 to TRBJ2-1, with 7 bases that match TRBD1. V was clipped by 4 bases and J by 4 bases; unmatched bases: 5. The CDR3 is 14 amino acids. Germline V lookup: CDR1 SGHRS, CDR2 YFSETQ. The CDR3 DNA follows: TGCGCCAGCAGCCCGGGACAGACTTACAATGAGCAGTTCTTC. The encoded protein is CASSPGQTYNEQFF.

The chain carries TRBV9 and TRBJ1-3, with 8 bases matching TRBD1. CDR3 length: 15 residues. The J segment lost 8 bases and the V segment lost 4 bases, leaving 11 bases of the junction unmatched. Germline-derived CDR1 and CDR2 are SGDLS and YYNGEE. In DNA, the CDR3 is TGTGCCAGCAGCTCCTCGGACAGGGAATGGGACACCATATATTTT. Translating gives CASSSSDREWDTIYF.

V and J are TRBV19 and TRBJ1-5; possible D gene TRBD1, 6 bases. Trimming cost V 5 bases and J 6 bases, with 11 bases left between them. The germline gives CDR1 LNHDA, CDR2 SQIVND (reference sequence). This CDR3 has 13 residues. In DNA form, the CDR3 reads TGTGCCAGTAGTTTACAGGGTCTTCAGCCCCAGCATTTT. It specifies CASSLQGLQPQHF.

This chain joins TRBV15 and TRBJ2-5; possibly TRBD1 for D (5 bases). The J call may be incorrect, as the DNA end agrees better with TRBJ2-7. This CDR3 comprises 15 residues. Germline V gives CDR1 LNHNV, CDR2 YYDKDF (reference sequence). The CDR3 nucleotides are TGTGCCACCAGCCCTACCTCGACAGTAACCTACGAGCAGTACTTC. This encodes CATSPTSTVTYEQYF.

The V gene is TRBV9, the J gene TRBJ1-4; 9 nucleotides agree with TRBD1. Germline V gene lookup returns CDR1 SGDLS and CDR2 YYNGEE. The V gene end was trimmed by 5 bases and the J gene end by 8 bases; junction bases not matched to a gene: 10. This CDR3 region has 15 residues. The CDR3 is CASRPTGGAGEKLFF. In DNA form, the CDR3 reads TGTGCCAGCAGACCAACAGGGGGCGCCGGGGAAAAACTGTTTTTT.

This clone was found a few times. V gene TRBV5-1 combines with J gene TRBJ1-1; TRBD1 agrees at 9 bases. Germline trimming cut 0 bases from V and 1 base from J; bases unmatched to any gene: 4. The V gene's germline CDR1 is SGHRS and CDR2 YFSETQ. CDR3 length: 16 residues. The CDR3 sequence: CASSLGDRVTNTEAFF. CDR3 nucleotides: TGCGCCAGCAGCTTGGGGGACAGGGTAACGAACACTGAAGCTTTCTTT.

The chain couples TRBV6-5 to TRBJ2-7; D gene ambiguous. Trimming left V 3 bases short and J 0 bases short, with 9 bases between. There are 14 residues in the CDR3. Germline CDR1 is MNHEY and CDR2 is SVGAGI. This CDR3 reads CASSYSQSSYEQYF. CDR3 sequence (DNA): TGTGCCAGCAGTTATTCACAAAGCTCCTACGAGCAGTACTTC.

V and J are TRBV18 and TRBJ2-7, with 11 bases aligning to TRBD2. The germline V gene encodes CDR1 KGHSH and CDR2 LQKENI. CDR3 length: 17 residues. Losses at the gene ends were 6 bases for V and 3 bases for J; bases not matched to a gene: 13. This chain's CDR3 is CASSRQDTSGGNYEQYF. DNA of the CDR3: TGTGCCAGCTCCCGACAGGACACTAGCGGGGGAAACTACGAGCAGTACTTC.

CDR3 sequence reads: CASSVGGAGNQPQHF. The DNA of the CDR3 is TGTGCCAGCAGCGTAGGGGGGGCGGGCAATCAGCCCCAGCATTTT. This chain joins TRBV9 and TRBJ1-5, with a possible D match to TRBD1 (6 bases). Trimming left V 0 bases short and J 2 bases short, with 9 bases between. This CDR3 has 15 amino acids. Germline assignment: CDR1 SGDLS and CDR2 YYNGEE.

The rearrangement joins TRBV6-6 to TRBJ2-5; the match to TRBD2 covers 10 bases. The CDR3 runs to 16 residues. CDR1 and CDR2 from the germline V gene are MNHNY and SVGAGI (reference sequence). Trimming took 6 bases from V and 4 from J; bases not matched to a gene: 11. The CDR3 region has the DNA TGTGCCAGCAGACCCTTCGGAGCGGGAGGGCCAGAGACCCAGTACTTC. The encoded protein is CASRPFGAGGPETQYF.

This clone was picked up one time. The genes are TRBV5-8 and TRBJ2-7; D call uncertain. CDR1 is SGHTS and CDR2 is YDEGEE in the germline V gene. The CDR3 consists of 12 residues. V lost 2 bases, J lost 4 bases, and 7 bases lay in between. The DNA for the CDR3 is TGTGCCAGCAGCTTCGTGGGGTACGAGCAGTACTTC. Translation: CASSFVGYEQYF.

This clone has a single count. The V call is TRBV7-8, the J call TRBJ1-1; D remains unclear. Germline V gene sequence: CDR1 SGHVS, CDR2 FQNEAQ. V was trimmed by 4 bases and J by 8 bases, leaving 14 bases between them. The CDR3 has 13 residues. CDR3 residues: CASSSWEGAEAFF. In nucleotides, the CDR3 is TGTGCCAGCAGCTCATGGGAGGGAGCGGAAGCTTTCTTT.

The chain carries TRBV6-6 and TRBJ2-7; D remains unclear. V was clipped by 6 bases and J by 3 bases, with 6 bases between them. The CDR3 sequence is 11 residues long. Germline V gene lookup returns CDR1 MNHNY and CDR2 SVGAGI (reference sequence). CDR3 sequence reads: CASSSHYEQYF. For the CDR3, the DNA is TGTGCCAGCAGCTCCCACTACGAGCAGTACTTC.

The chain joins TRBV29-1 to TRBJ2-7, with 10 nucleotides matching TRBD2. The CDR3 extends over 13 amino acids. Looked up from germline, CDR1 is SQVTM and CDR2 is ANQGSEA. V gave up 5 bases and J gave up 5 bases; unmatched junction bases: 6. The CDR3 reads CSVSTSGINEQYF. The CDR3 DNA follows: TGCAGCGTTTCTACTAGCGGGATTAACGAGCAGTACTTC.